Listed here are 27 T cell receptor beta chains from one sample, sequenced in a study of cytomegalovirus exposure and HLA in healthy donors. Amplification used 60 Vbeta primers and 13 Jbeta primers. Data came from immunoSEQ multiplex PCR; TCRdb stores just in-frame clones and leaves some out. Of about 150,000 clones detected, approximately 80% appear once; the ten largest clones hold less than 2.5%. The sequencing input was PBMCs. The receptors were gathered from a boy aged 2 to 10 in good health and CMV-seronegative.

V usage is TRBV7-2 and J usage is TRBJ1-5; 9 bases fit TRBD1. This CDR3 has 18 residues. Looked up from germline, CDR1 is SGHTA and CDR2 is FQGNSA. The junction had 9 bases not matched to a gene; V was cut back by 3 bases and J by 0 bases. Here the CDR3 DNA reads TGTGCCAGCAGCTTTTATACAGGGGGCGCATATAGCAATCAGCCCCAGCATTTT. This translates into CASSFYTGGAYSNQPQHF.

This clone occurred a few times. DNA of the CDR3: TGTGCCATCAGCCTTGCTATAGGGGTTAGCACTGAAGCTTTCTTT. Translating it yields CAISLAIGVSTEAFF. V gene TRBV10-3 combines with J gene TRBJ1-1; possible D gene TRBD1, 5 bases. Trimming pared 6 bases from V and 4 bases from J, leaving 18 bases between. The germline V gene has CDR1 ENHRY and CDR2 SYGVKD. This CDR3 has 15 amino acids.

This clone was observed once. This chain links TRBV7-3 with TRBJ1-2, with TRBD1 as a possible D gene (5 bases). Trimming took 5 bases from V and 4 from J, leaving 14 bases between them. CDR3 length equals 14 residues. In germline, CDR1 is SGHTA, CDR2 FQGTGA. CDR3 sequence reads: CASSRRGEGYGYTF. The CDR3 DNA is TGTGCCAGCAGCCGACGGGGGGAAGGCTATGGCTACACCTTC. The full variable domain, in which reference TRBV7-3 and TRBJ1-2 provide the parts outside the CDR3, is GAGVSQTPSNKVTEKGKYVELRCDPISGHTALYWYRQSLGQGPEFLIYFQGTGAADDSGLPNDRFFAVRPEGSVSTLKIQRTERGDSAVYLCASSRRGEGYGYTFGSGTRLTVV.

The chain employs TRBV12-2 and TRBJ1-4. TRBV12-2 is marked as a pseudogene. The CDR3 is made up of 17 amino acids. As DNA, the CDR3 is TGTGCAAGTCGCTTAACTACTCAACCTCTGTATAATGAAAAACTGTTTTTT. Its protein product is CASRLTTQPLYNEKLFF.

V is TRBV9 and J is TRBJ2-2, with 9 positions matching TRBD1. CDR3 size: 21 residues. Germline V gives CDR1 SGDLS, CDR2 YYNGEE. V shed 0 bases and J 1 base; nucleotides not matched to a gene: 16. The CDR3 DNA follows: TGTGCCAGCAGCGTAGCTGGTAACAGGGGGCCCGTCCCCCGGAACACCGGGGAGCTGTTTTTT. Encoded protein: CASSVAGNRGPVPRNTGELFF.

The chain is built from TRBV11-3 and TRBJ1-4; 10 bases are shared with TRBD1. J was trimmed by 6 bases and V by 5 bases; bases with no gene match: 9. The CDR3 sequence is 16 residues long. Looked up from germline, CDR1 is SGHNT and CDR2 is YENEEA. This CDR3 is CASSPGQGILDEKLFF. The DNA of the CDR3 is TGTGCCAGCAGCCCGGGACAGGGGATTTTGGATGAAAAACTGTTTTTT.

The gene calls are TRBV4-3 and TRBJ2-1; 7 bases are shared with TRBD2. The CDR3 contains 17 residues. V lost 1 base to trimming and J lost 8 bases; unmatched junction nucleotides: 14. The germline CDR1 and CDR2 sequences are LGHNA and YSLEER. CDR3 amino acids: CASSQGVFGRFFDEQFF. The DNA of the CDR3 is TGCGCCAGCAGCCAAGGAGTATTCGGGAGGTTTTTCGATGAGCAGTTCTTC.

This chain links TRBV2 with TRBJ2-7; 8 positions match TRBD1. CDR1 is SNHLY, CDR2 FYNNEI, per germline. This CDR3 comprises 12 residues. J lost 11 bases, V lost 0 bases, and 3 bases had no gene match. The chain's CDR3 is CASSEAGGQEYF. The CDR3 nucleotides read TGTGCCAGCAGTGAAGCGGGGGGACAGGAGTACTTC.

The V and J genes are TRBV6-5 and TRBJ2-5; D is unresolved. The J call is uncertain, as TRBJ2-7 better fits the DNA end. Germline V gives CDR1 MNHEY, CDR2 SVGAGI. The CDR3 is made up of 11 amino acids. CDR3 loop: CASSRNYEQYF. The CDR3, as DNA: TGTGCCAGCAGTCGCAACTACGAGCAGTACTTC.

J is TRBJ1-2 and V is TRBV7-8; tentative D call: TRBD1 (5 bases). CDR3 length equals 13 residues. V lost 1 base and J lost 4, with 7 bases in between. The V gene's germline CDR1 is SGHVS and CDR2 FQNEAQ. The CDR3 spells CASSLEGRYGYTF. The CDR3 DNA is TGTGCCAGCAGCTTAGAGGGGCGCTATGGCTACACCTTC.

The chain recombines TRBV30 with TRBJ2-7, with 9 positions matching TRBD1. The CDR3 has 13 residues. Germline values: CDR1 GTSNPN, CDR2 SVGIG (reference sequence). V shed 1 base and J 3 bases; nucleotides not matched to a gene: 1. For the CDR3, the DNA is TGTGCCTGGAGTGGGACAGGGGACTACGAGCAGTACTTC. It specifies CAWSGTGDYEQYF. The full variable domain, its missing parts supplied by reference TRBV30 and TRBJ2-7, is SQTIHQWPATLVQPVGSPLSLECTVEGTSNPNLYWYRQAAGRGLQLLFYSVGIGQISSEVPQNLSASRPQDRQFILSSKKLLLSDSGFYLCAWSGTGDYEQYFGPGTRLTVT.

The gene calls are TRBV7-9 and TRBJ2-7, with 8 bases aligning to TRBD1. This CDR3 has 16 residues. V lost 7 bases and J lost 2; bases outside the gene matches: 13. CDR1 is SEHNR, CDR2 FQNEAQ, per germline (reference sequence). The CDR3 is CASIKLTGDQTYEQYF. The DNA for the CDR3 is TGTGCCAGCATCAAGTTGACAGGGGACCAAACCTACGAGCAGTACTTC.

The chain is built from TRBV28 and TRBJ2-1, with 11 positions matching TRBD2. Germline CDR1 and CDR2: MDHEN and SYDVKM. The CDR3 is made up of 15 amino acids. Trimming took 5 bases from V and 4 from J; bases not matched to a gene: 4. The DNA of the CDR3 is TGTGCCAGCAGTCTCCGACTAGCGGGATACAATGAGCAGTTCTTC. Its translation: CASSLRLAGYNEQFF. The full variable domain, completed using reference TRBV28 and TRBJ2-1, is DVKVTQSSRYLVKRTGEKVFLECVQDMDHENMFWYRQDPGLGLRLIYFSYDVKMKEKGDIPEGYSVSREKKERFSLILESASTNQTSMYLCASSLRLAGYNEQFFGPGTRLTVL.

A note on this clone: At one boundary the junction diverges from the germline segment, which might be a read error. This chain joins TRBV27 and TRBJ1-1; 7 nucleotides align to TRBD1. Germline CDR1 is MNHEY and CDR2 is SMNVEV (reference sequence). This CDR3 contains 15 residues. The CDR3 spells CASSARTGADTVAFF. CDR3 coding DNA: TGTGCCAGCAGCGCCCGGACAGGTGCGGACACTGTAGCTTTCTTT.

This chain joins TRBV29-1 and TRBJ1-1; D is undetermined. Germline V gene data show CDR1 as SQVTM and CDR2 as ANQGSEA. The CDR3 extends over 13 amino acids. The ends were cut back, 7 bases at V and 1 base at J, with 13 bases in the middle. Here the CDR3 reads CSGGGRANTEAFF. CDR3 bases: TGCAGCGGAGGTGGGAGAGCGAACACTGAAGCTTTCTTT.

This chain connects TRBV15 to TRBJ2-1, with TRBD2 identical over 7 bases. Trimming removed 1 base from V and 0 bases from J; junction bases left unmatched: 3. Looked up from germline, CDR1 is LNHNV and CDR2 is YYDKDF (reference sequence). This CDR3 has 16 residues. This CDR3 is CATSRGSGNSYNEQFF. The CDR3, as DNA: TGTGCCACCAGCAGAGGGAGCGGGAACTCCTACAATGAGCAGTTCTTC. Filled out from reference TRBV15 and TRBJ2-1, the complete variable domain reads DAMVIQNPRYQVTQFGKPVTLSCSQTLNHNVMYWYQQKSSQAPKLLFHYYDKDFNNEADTPDNFQSRRPNTSFCFLDIRSPGLGDTAMYLCATSRGSGNSYNEQFFGPGTRLTVL.

The genes are TRBV6-1 and TRBJ2-3; 8 positions agree with TRBD2. The length of the CDR3 is 14 residues. J lost 4 bases, V lost 6 bases, and 6 bases had no gene match. CDR1 and CDR2 (germline): MNHNS, SASEGT. The DNA for the CDR3 is TGTGCCAGCAGGGCGGGACTAGGCCCAGATACGCAGTATTTT. Translation gives CASRAGLGPDTQYF.

V usage is TRBV14 and J usage is TRBJ2-7; 10 bases line up with TRBD1. With V trimmed by 4 bases and J by 7 bases, 7 bases remained unmatched. The CDR3 totals 14 residues. CDR1 SGHDN and CDR2 FVKESK come from the germline V gene. The CDR3 DNA sequence: TGTGCCAGCAGCCTTCGGGGACAGGGGTGGGAGCAGTACTTC. This codes for CASSLRGQGWEQYF.

The chain uses TRBV5-6 and TRBJ2-7; no firm D call. This CDR3 has 14 residues. Germline CDR1 SGHDT, CDR2 YYEEEE. The ends were cut back, 3 bases at V and 6 bases at J, with 16 bases in the middle. CDR3 sequence: CASSYGRPPGEQYF. CDR3 nucleotide sequence: TGTGCCAGCAGCTATGGAAGGCCCCCGGGCGAGCAGTACTTC.

The chain employs TRBV6-5 and TRBJ1-2, with D possibly TRBD1 on 6 matching bases. Deletions cut 8 bases from V and 1 base from J, with 11 bases between. The CDR3 runs 13 residues. Germline V gene lookup returns CDR1 MNHEY and CDR2 SVGAGI. The CDR3: CASARDNNYGYTF. The CDR3 DNA reads as TGTGCCAGCGCGAGGGACAATAACTATGGCTACACCTTC.

This clone was counted a few times. The gene calls are TRBV5-5 and TRBJ2-7; the D gene is possibly TRBD2 (5 bases). CDR1 is SGHKS and CDR2 is YYEKEE in the germline V gene (reference sequence). The CDR3 sequence is 14 residues long. V was trimmed by 2 bases and J by 6 bases, leaving 15 bases between them. CDR3 nucleotide sequence: TGTGCCAGCAGCTTTAAAGAACTAGTGGGCGAGCAGTACTTC. Translation gives CASSFKELVGEQYF. The full variable domain, with the rest looked up from reference TRBV5-5 and TRBJ2-7, is DAGVTQSPTHLIKTRGQQVTLRCSPISGHKSVSWYQQVLGQGPQFIFQYYEKEERGRGNFPDRFSARQFPNYSSELNVNALLLGDSALYLCASSFKELVGEQYFGPGTRLTVT.

The chain carries TRBV7-6 and TRBJ1-2; TRBD1 matches 10 bases. The CDR3 has 19 residues. CDR1 is SGHVS, CDR2 FNYEAQ, per germline. The junction had 19 bases not matched to a gene; V was cut back by 5 bases and J by 4 bases. DNA for the CDR3: TGTGCCAGCAGCCCTTGGGTCGTGGGACAGGGGCATCACCTCTATGGCTACACCTTC. Its translation is CASSPWVVGQGHHLYGYTF.

The chain links TRBV5-6 to TRBJ1-3; D gene uncertain. The CDR3 runs 15 residues. Per the germline V gene, CDR1 is SGHDT and CDR2 is YYEEEE. V lost 0 bases, J lost 0 bases, and 7 bases lay in between. CDR3 nucleotide sequence: TGTGCCAGCAGCTTGGTAGCCCGCTCTGGAAACACCATATATTTT. This translates into CASSLVARSGNTIYF.

The table lists this clone with a count of one. The J gene is TRBJ1-3, the V gene TRBV5-4, with a weak D call TRBD1 (6 bases). Germline V gene data show CDR1 as SGHNT and CDR2 as YYREEE (reference sequence). V lost 4 bases, J lost 0 bases, and 14 bases lay in between. CDR3 size: 16 residues. The CDR3 bases are TGTGCCAGCAGCGCTGGGACATCCCGCTCTGGAAACACCATATATTTT. Protein product: CASSAGTSRSGNTIYF.

The chain links TRBV7-2 to TRBJ2-5; TRBD1 agrees at 8 bases. The CDR3 contains 16 residues. From germline, CDR1 is SGHTA and CDR2 FQGNSA. Trimming took 2 bases from V and 4 from J; bases not matched to a gene: 9. The CDR3 bases are TGTGCCAGCAGCTTATACGGTCAGGGGGCTTCAGAGACCCAGTACTTC. This sequence encodes CASSLYGQGASETQYF.

This sequence joins TRBV5-4 and TRBJ2-3, with 8 bases identical to TRBD1. The CDR3 runs 14 residues. Germline CDR1 SGHNT, CDR2 YYREEE (reference sequence). With 0 bases clipped from V and 4 bases from J, the junction kept 1 base outside the gene matches. The CDR3 protein is CASSLAQGADTQYF. The CDR3 DNA reads TGTGCCAGCAGCTTGGCACAGGGGGCAGATACGCAGTATTTT.

The rearrangement links TRBV7-2 to TRBJ1-3, with 7 bases that match TRBD1. Germline CDR1 SGHTA, CDR2 FQGNSA. V lost 4 bases, J lost 3 bases, and 6 bases stayed unmatched. The CDR3 is 15 amino acids. This CDR3 is CASSYGTDLGNTIYF. The DNA of the CDR3 is TGTGCCAGCAGCTATGGGACAGACCTTGGAAACACCATATATTTT.